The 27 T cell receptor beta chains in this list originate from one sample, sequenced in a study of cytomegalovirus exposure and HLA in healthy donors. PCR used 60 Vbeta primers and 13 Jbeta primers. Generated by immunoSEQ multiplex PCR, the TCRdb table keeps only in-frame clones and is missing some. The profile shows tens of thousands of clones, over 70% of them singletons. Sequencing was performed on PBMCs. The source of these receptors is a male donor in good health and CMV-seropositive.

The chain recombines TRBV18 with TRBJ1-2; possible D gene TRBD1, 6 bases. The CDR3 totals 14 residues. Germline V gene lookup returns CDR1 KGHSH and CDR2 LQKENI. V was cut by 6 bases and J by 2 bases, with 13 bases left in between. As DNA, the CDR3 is TGTGCCAGCTCCCCGGACAGAGCCAACTATGGCTACACCTTC. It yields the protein CASSPDRANYGYTF.

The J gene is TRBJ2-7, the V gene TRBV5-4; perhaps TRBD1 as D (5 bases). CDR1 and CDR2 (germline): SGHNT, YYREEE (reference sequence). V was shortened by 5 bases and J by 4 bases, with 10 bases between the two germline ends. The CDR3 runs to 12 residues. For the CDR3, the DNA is TGTGCCAGCAGTCGCGACAGTTACGAGCAGTACTTC. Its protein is CASSRDSYEQYF.

CDR3 in DNA: TGTGCCAGCAGCGCGGGACAGTTCAACGAGCAGTACTTC. Its translation is CASSAGQFNEQYF. This chain uses TRBV5-6 with TRBJ2-7; a weak D match, TRBD1 (7 bases). CDR1 is SGHDT, CDR2 YYEEEE, per germline. This CDR3 is 13 amino acids long. The V end was cut by 4 bases, the J end by 5 bases, with 13 bases between.

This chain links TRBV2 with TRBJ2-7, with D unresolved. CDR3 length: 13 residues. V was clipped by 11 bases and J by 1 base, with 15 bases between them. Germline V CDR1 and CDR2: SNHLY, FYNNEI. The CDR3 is CAGQSTLSYEQYF. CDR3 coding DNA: TGTGCCGGGCAATCGACATTATCCTACGAGCAGTACTTC.

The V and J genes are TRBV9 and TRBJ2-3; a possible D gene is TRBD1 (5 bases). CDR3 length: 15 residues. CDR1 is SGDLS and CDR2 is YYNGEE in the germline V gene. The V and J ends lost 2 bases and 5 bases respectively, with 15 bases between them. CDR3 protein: CASSVGGQGIDTQYF. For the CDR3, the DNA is TGTGCCAGCAGCGTTGGTGGCCAGGGAATAGATACGCAGTATTTT.

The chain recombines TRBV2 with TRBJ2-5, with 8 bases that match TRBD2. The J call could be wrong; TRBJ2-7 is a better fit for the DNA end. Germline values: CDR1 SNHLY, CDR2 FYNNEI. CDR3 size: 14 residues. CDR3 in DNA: TGTGCCAGCAGTGAAATGCGGGAGGACTACGAGCAGTACTTC. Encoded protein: CASSEMREDYEQYF.

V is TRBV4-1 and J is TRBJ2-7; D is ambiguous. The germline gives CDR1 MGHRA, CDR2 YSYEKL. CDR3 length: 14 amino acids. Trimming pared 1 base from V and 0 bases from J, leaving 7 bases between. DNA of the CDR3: TGCGCCAGCAGCCAAGGACATTCCTCCTACGAGCAGTACTTC. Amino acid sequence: CASSQGHSSYEQYF.

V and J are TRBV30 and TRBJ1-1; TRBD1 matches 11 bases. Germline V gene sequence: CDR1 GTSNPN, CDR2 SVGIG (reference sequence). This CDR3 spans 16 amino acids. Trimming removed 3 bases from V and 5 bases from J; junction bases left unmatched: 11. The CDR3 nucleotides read TGTGCCTGGAGGGGACAGGGGGGAGGCCTGGGTACTGAAGCTTTCTTT. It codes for CAWRGQGGGLGTEAFF. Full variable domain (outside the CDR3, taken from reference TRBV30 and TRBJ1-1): SQTIHQWPATLVQPVGSPLSLECTVEGTSNPNLYWYRQAAGRGLQLLFYSVGIGQISSEVPQNLSASRPQDRQFILSSKKLLLSDSGFYLCAWRGQGGGLGTEAFFGQGTRLTVV.

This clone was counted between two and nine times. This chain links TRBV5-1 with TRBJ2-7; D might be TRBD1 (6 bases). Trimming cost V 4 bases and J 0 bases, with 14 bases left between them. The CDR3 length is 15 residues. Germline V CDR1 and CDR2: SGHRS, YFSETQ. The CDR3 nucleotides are TGCGCCAGCAGCATGGGACATACGAGCTCCTACGAGCAGTACTTC. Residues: CASSMGHTSSYEQYF.

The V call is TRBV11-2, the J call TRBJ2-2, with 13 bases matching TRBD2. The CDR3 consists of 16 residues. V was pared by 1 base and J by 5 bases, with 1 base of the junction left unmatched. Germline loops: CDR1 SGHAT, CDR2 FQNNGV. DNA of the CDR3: TGTGCCAGCAGCTTAGGACTAGCGGGAGGTACCGGGGAGCTGTTTTTT. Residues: CASSLGLAGGTGELFF.

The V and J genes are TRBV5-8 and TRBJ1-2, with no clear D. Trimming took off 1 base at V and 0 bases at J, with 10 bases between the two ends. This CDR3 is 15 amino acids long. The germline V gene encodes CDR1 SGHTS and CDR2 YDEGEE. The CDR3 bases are TGTGCCAGCAGCTTGCACTTAAAAACTAACTATGGCTACACCTTC. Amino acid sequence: CASSLHLKTNYGYTF.

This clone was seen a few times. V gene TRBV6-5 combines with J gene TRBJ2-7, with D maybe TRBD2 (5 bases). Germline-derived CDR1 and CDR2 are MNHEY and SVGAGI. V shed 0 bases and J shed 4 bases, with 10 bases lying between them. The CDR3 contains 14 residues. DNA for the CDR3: TGTGCCAGCAGTTACTCGGGAGAAGGATACGAGCAGTACTTC. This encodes CASSYSGEGYEQYF.

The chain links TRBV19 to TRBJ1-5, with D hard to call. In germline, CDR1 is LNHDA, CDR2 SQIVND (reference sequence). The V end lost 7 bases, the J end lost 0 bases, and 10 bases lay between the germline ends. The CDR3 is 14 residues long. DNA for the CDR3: TGTGCCAGTACAGTGGACTATAGCAATCAGCCCCAGCATTTT. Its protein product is CASTVDYSNQPQHF.

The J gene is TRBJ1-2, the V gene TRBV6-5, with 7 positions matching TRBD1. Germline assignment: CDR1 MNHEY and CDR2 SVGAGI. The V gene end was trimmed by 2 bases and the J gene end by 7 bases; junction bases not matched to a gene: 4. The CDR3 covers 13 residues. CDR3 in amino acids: CASSYTGESGYTF. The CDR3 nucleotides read TGTGCCAGCAGTTACACAGGGGAGAGTGGCTACACCTTC.

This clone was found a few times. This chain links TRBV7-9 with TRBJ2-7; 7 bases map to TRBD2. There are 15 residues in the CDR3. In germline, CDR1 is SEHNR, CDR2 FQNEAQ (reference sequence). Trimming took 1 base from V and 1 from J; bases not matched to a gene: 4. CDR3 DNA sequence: TGTGCCAGCAGCTTAGTAACCGGGGGGTCCTACGAGCAGTACTTC. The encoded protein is CASSLVTGGSYEQYF.

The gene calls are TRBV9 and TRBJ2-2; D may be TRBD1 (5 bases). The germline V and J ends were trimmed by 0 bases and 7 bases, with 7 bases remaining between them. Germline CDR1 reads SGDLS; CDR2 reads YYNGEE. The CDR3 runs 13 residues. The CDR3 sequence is CASSVGGIGELFF. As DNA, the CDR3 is TGTGCCAGCAGCGTAGGGGGCATCGGGGAGCTGTTTTTT. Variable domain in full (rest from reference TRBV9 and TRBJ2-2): DSGVTQTPKHLITATGQRVTLRCSPRSGDLSVYWYQQSLDQGLQFLIQYYNGEERAKGNILERFSAQQFPDLHSELNLSSLELGDSALYFCASSVGGIGELFFGEGSRLTVL.

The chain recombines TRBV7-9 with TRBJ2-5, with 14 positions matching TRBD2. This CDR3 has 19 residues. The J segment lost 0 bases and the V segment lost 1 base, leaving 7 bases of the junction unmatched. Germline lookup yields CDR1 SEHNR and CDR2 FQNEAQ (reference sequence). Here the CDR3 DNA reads TGTGCCAGCAGCTTAGGACTAGCGGGGGGGAATCTGTACCAAGAGACCCAGTACTTC. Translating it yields CASSLGLAGGNLYQETQYF.

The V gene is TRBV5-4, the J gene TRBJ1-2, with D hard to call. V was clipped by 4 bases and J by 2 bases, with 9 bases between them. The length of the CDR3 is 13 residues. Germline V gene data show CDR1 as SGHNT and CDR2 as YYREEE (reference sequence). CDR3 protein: CASSQTRNYGYTF. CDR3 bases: TGTGCCAGCAGCCAGACAAGAAACTATGGCTACACCTTC.

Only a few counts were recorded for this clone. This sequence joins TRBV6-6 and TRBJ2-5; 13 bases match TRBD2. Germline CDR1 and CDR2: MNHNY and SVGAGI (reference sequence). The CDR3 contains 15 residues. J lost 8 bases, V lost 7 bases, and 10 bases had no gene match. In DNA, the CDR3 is TGTGCCAGCACCACTAGCGGGGGGGACAAGAGAACCCAGTACTTC. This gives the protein CASTTSGGDKRTQYF.

Written as DNA, the CDR3 is TGTGCCACCAGCAGTGCCCGACTACTAGCTGACTCCTACGAGCAGTACTTC. As protein: CATSSARLLADSYEQYF. V is TRBV15 and J is TRBJ2-7; TRBD2 might be the D (6 bases). Trimming left V 3 bases short and J 0 bases short, with 18 bases between. Germline assignment: CDR1 LNHNV and CDR2 YYDKDF (reference sequence). The CDR3 runs 17 residues.

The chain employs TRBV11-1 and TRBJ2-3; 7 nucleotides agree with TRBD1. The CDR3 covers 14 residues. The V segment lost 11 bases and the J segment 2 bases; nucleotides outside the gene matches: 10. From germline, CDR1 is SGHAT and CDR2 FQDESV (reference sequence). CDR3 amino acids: CASLRGLDTDTQYF. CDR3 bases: TGTGCCTCCCTGAGGGGGCTCGACACAGATACGCAGTATTTT. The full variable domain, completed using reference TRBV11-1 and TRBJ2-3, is EAEVAQSPRYKITEKSQAVAFWCDPISGHATLYWYRQILGQGPELLVQFQDESVVDDSQLPKDRFSAERLKGVDSTLKIQPAELGDSAMYLCASLRGLDTDTQYFGPGTRLTVL.

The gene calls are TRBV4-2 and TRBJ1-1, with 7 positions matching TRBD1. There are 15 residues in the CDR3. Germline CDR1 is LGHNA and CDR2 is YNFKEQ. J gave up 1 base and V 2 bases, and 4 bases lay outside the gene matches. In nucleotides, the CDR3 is TGTGCCAGCAGCCAACTGAACAGGGGGAACACTGAAGCTTTCTTT. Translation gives CASSQLNRGNTEAFF.

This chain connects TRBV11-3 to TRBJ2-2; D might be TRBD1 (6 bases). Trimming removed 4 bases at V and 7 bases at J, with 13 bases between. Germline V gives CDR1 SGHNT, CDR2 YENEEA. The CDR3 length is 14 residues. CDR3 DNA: TGTGCCAGCAGCTCCCGTCAGGGGTACGGGGAGCTGTTTTTT. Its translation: CASSSRQGYGELFF.

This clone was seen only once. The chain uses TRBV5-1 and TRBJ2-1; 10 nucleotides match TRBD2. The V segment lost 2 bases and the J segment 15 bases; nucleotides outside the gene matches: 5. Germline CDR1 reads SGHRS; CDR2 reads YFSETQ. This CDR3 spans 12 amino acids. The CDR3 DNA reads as TGCGCCAGCAGCTTTAGCGGGGGGCTGCCGTTCTTC. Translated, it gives CASSFSGGLPFF.

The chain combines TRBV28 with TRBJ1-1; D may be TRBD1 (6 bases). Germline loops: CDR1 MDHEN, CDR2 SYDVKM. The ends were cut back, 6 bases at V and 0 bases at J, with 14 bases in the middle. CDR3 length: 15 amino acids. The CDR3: CASRMGQGVNTEAFF. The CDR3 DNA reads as TGTGCCAGCAGAATGGGACAAGGAGTGAACACTGAAGCTTTCTTT. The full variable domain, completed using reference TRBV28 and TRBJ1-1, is DVKVTQSSRYLVKRTGEKVFLECVQDMDHENMFWYRQDPGLGLRLIYFSYDVKMKEKGDIPEGYSVSREKKERFSLILESASTNQTSMYLCASRMGQGVNTEAFFGQGTRLTVV.

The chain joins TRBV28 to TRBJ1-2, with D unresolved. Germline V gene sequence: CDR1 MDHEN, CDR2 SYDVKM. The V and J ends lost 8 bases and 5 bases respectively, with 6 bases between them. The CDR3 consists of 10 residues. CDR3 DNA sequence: TGTGCCAGCGGTCGGTATGGCTACACCTTC. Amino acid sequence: CASGRYGYTF.

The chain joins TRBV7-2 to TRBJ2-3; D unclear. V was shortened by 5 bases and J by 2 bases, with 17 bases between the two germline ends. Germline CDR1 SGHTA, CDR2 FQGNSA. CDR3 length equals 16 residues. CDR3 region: CASSPPPEQPTDTQYF. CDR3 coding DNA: TGTGCCAGCAGCCCCCCCCCGGAACAGCCCACAGATACGCAGTATTTT.